Sequencing of this T cell receptor (beta chain) was carried out in a study of blood T cell repertoires in COVID-19. How the authors handled the data: Reference gene primers were amplified, and this amplification served to estimate nucleated cell counts. Sequenced by immunoSEQ multiplex PCR; TCRdb stores in-frame clones only, minus some. The V and J calls and clone size were taken over from that table, and D and trimming were inferred from the DNA. This sample has 150,000 to 200,000 clones, with about 74% found just once. The CDR3 length is 15 residues. Per germline, CDR1 MGHRA and CDR2 YSYEKL. The ends were cut back, 0 bases at V and 0 bases at J, with 8 bases in the middle.

Sequencing was performed on peripheral blood. This chain joins TRBV4-1 and TRBJ1-2, with no clear D. This receptor was obtained from a woman of 80 years or more with acute or convalescent COVID-19. The DNA of the CDR3 is TGCGCCAGCAGCCAAGATGCGCGGACTAACTATGGCTACACCTTC. Translation gives CASSQDARTNYGYTF.